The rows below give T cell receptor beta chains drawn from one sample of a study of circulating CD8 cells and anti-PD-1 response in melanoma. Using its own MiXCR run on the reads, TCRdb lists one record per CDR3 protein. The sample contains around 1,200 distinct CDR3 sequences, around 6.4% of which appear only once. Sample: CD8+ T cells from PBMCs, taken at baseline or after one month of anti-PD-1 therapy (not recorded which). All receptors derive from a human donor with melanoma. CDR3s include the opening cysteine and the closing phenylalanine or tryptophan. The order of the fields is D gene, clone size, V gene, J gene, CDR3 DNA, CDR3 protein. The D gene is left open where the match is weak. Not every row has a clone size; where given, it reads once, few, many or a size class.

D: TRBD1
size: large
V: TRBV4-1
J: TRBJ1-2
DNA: TGCGCCAGCAGCCAAGAAGGACAGGGCGATGGCTACACCTTC
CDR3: CASSQEGQGDGYTF

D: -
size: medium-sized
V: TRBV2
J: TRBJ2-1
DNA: TGTGCCAGCAGTGGGGATTACAATGAGCAGTTCTTC
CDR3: CASSGDYNEQFF

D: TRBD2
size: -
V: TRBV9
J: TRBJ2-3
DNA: TGTGCCAGCAGCGCCCCGGGGGGGACCCAACTACGCACAGATACGCAGTATTTT
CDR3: CASSAPGGTQLRTDTQYF

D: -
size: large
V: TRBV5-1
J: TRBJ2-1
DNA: TGCGCCAGCAGCTTGGACGATTACAATGAGCAGTTCTTC
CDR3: CASSLDDYNEQFF

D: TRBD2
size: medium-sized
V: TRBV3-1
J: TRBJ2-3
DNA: TGTGCCAGCAGCCGGCTCTCAGCGGGGGTTACAGATACGCAGTATTTT
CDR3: CASSRLSAGVTDTQYF

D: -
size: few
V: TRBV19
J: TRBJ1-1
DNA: TGTGCCAGTATGGGCAGAACTGAAGCTTTCTTT
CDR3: CASMGRTEAFF

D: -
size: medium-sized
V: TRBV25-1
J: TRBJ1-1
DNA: TGTGCCAGCAGTGAATATGGGGCAGGCCGCGAAGCTTTCTTT
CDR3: CASSEYGAGREAFF

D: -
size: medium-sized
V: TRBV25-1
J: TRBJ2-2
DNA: TGTGCCAGCAGTGGCCCGCCGAGAGCCAACACCGGGGAGCTGTTTTTT
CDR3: CASSGPPRANTGELFF

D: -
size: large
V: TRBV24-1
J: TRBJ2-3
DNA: TGTGCCACCAGTGGTCCACAGGGCACAGATACGCAGTATTTT
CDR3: CATSGPQGTDTQYF

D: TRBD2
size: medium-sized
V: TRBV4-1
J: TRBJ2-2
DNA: TGCGCCAGCAGCTTGGGCGGACTAGCGTCCGGGGAGCTGTTTTTT
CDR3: CASSLGGLASGELFF

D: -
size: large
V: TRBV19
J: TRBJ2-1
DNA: TGTGCCAGTAGTATATTAGGTCGCAATGAGCAGTTCTTC
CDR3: CASSILGRNEQFF

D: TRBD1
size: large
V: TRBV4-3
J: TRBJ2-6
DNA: TGCGCCAGCAGCCAACTGGCCGGGACAGGGAGCTCTGGGGCCAACGTCCTGACTTTC
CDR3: CASSQLAGTGSSGANVLTF